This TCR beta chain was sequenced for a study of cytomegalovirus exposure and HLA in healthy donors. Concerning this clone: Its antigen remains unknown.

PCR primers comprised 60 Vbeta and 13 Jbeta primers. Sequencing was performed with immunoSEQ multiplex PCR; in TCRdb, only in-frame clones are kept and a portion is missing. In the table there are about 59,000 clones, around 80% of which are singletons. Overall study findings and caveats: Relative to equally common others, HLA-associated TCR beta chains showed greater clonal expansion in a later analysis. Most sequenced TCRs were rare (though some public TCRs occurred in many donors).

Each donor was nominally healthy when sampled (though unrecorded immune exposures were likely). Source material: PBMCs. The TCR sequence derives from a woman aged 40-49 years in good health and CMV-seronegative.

CDR3 coding DNA: TGTGCCAGCAGCTTAGTCCGGACTAGCGGGAGGGCCGTTAGCACAGATACGCAGTATTTT. It specifies CASSLVRTSGRAVSTDTQYF. The V and J genes are TRBV7-6 and TRBJ2-3; 15 bases agree with TRBD2. There are 20 residues in the CDR3. Germline CDR1 is SGHVS and CDR2 is FNYEAQ. Trimming at V came to 1 base and at J to 0 bases, leaving 8 bases not matched to a gene.